The 14 T cell receptor beta chains below all came from one sample that was sequenced in a study of technical replicates of blood from a handful of donors. Some clones are missing from TCRdb's copy, which holds only in-frame ones; the method was immunoSEQ multiplex PCR. The data show around 70,000 clones, around 95% seen once. The sample taken for sequencing was T cells isolated from PBMCs. These receptors came from a human donor in good health.

J is TRBJ2-7 and V is TRBV18; 7 nucleotides line up with TRBD1. The germline V gene encodes CDR1 KGHSH and CDR2 LQKENI. CDR3 size: 16 residues. V was pared by 2 bases and J by 6 bases, with 13 bases of the junction left unmatched. CDR3 DNA: TGTGCCAGCTCACCAAAGATTATAGGGGGCATGGGCGAGCAGTACTTC. Its translation is CASSPKIIGGMGEQYF. Variable domain in full (rest from reference TRBV18 and TRBJ2-7): NAGVMQNPRHLVRRRGQEARLRCSPMKGHSHVYWYRQLPEEGLKFMVYLQKENIIDESGMPKERFSAEFPKEGPSILRIQQVVRGDSAAYFCASSPKIIGGMGEQYFGPGTRLTVT.

This clone was seen a single time. The chain couples TRBV5-1 to TRBJ1-2; 7 bases line up with TRBD1. The ends lost 1 base at V and 5 bases at J; junction bases unmatched: 5. Germline V gene lookup returns CDR1 SGHRS and CDR2 YFSETQ. This CDR3 contains 14 residues. The CDR3 reads CASSLLGGEYGYTF. The DNA for the CDR3 is TGCGCCAGCAGCTTGTTAGGGGGCGAGTATGGCTACACCTTC.

The chain uses TRBV14 and TRBJ1-2; no clear D gene. The CDR3 consists of 15 residues. CDR1 and CDR2 (germline): SGHDN, FVKESK. Trimming left V 1 base short and J 6 bases short, with 15 bases between. The CDR3 DNA sequence: TGTGCCAGCAGCCAAGTAGCGGGCAGCGACGATGGCTACACCTTC. Translation gives CASSQVAGSDDGYTF. Complete variable domain (other parts from reference TRBV14 and TRBJ1-2): EAGVTQFPSHSVIEKGQTVTLRCDPISGHDNLYWYRRVMGKEIKFLLHFVKESKQDESGMPNNRFLAERTGGTYSTLKVQPAELEDSGVYFCASSQVAGSDDGYTFGSGTRLTVV.

This sequence joins TRBV30 and TRBJ2-4, with TRBD2 matching 9 bases. Germline lookup yields CDR1 GTSNPN and CDR2 SVGIG (reference sequence). V shed 2 bases, J shed 1 base, and the junction held 3 bases outside the gene matches. The CDR3 length is 15 residues. The CDR3 loop is CAWSPSGGAKNIQYF. The CDR3 DNA follows: TGTGCCTGGAGTCCAAGCGGGGGGGCCAAAAACATTCAGTACTTC.

Written as DNA, the CDR3 is TGTGCCAGCAGCACCCGGGGGGAGAACACTGAAGCTTTCTTT. It is translated as CASSTRGENTEAFF. V is TRBV6-1 and J is TRBJ1-1, with D perhaps matching TRBD1 (5 bases). The length of the CDR3 is 14 residues. V was shortened by 6 bases and J by 1 base, with 12 bases between the two germline ends. Germline V gene lookup returns CDR1 MNHNS and CDR2 SASEGT.

The rearrangement uses TRBV7-2 and TRBJ2-7; a weak D match, TRBD2 (5 bases). CDR3 size: 14 residues. Germline assignment: CDR1 SGHTA and CDR2 FQGNSA. Trimming shortened V by 2 bases and J by 2 bases, and 10 bases separated the two germline ends. The CDR3 DNA is TGTGCCAGCAGCTTAAATGGAGGCCCCTACGAGCAGTACTTC. Its translation: CASSLNGGPYEQYF. The entire variable domain, with the rest obtained from reference TRBV7-2 and TRBJ2-7, is as follows: GAGVSQSPSNKVTEKGKDVELRCDPISGHTALYWYRQSLGQGLEFLIYFQGNSAPDKSGLPSDRFSAERTGGSVSTLTIQRTQQEDSAVYLCASSLNGGPYEQYFGPGTRLTVT.

The chain links TRBV7-9 to TRBJ2-1, with 7 bases matching TRBD2. The CDR3 covers 12 residues. Germline CDR1 and CDR2: SEHNR and FQNEAQ (reference sequence). The trim removed 5 bases at V and 14 bases at J, leaving 9 bases unmatched. The CDR3 is CASSLTGTTEFF. CDR3 nucleotide sequence: TGTGCCAGCAGCCTTACCGGGACTACGGAGTTCTTC.

This chain uses TRBV5-1 with TRBJ1-4; the D is unclear. Trimming left V 2 bases short and J 2 bases short, with 10 bases between. The CDR3 runs 15 residues. CDR1 is SGHRS and CDR2 is YFSETQ in the germline V gene. The CDR3 sequence: CASSFHSATNEKLFF. The DNA for the CDR3 is TGCGCCAGCAGCTTTCACTCCGCGACTAATGAAAAACTGTTTTTT.

The CDR3 loop reads CASSFSRLGYTF. In DNA form, the CDR3 reads TGTGCCAGCAGTTTCTCCAGGCTCGGCTACACCTTC. The rearrangement uses TRBV28 and TRBJ1-2, with unresolved D. The germline V gene encodes CDR1 MDHEN and CDR2 SYDVKM. V dropped 3 bases and J dropped 8 bases, with 10 bases sitting between them. The CDR3 totals 12 residues.

This chain links TRBV5-1 with TRBJ1-2; tentative D call: TRBD1 (5 bases). The CDR3 has 13 amino acids. From germline, CDR1 is SGHRS and CDR2 YFSETQ. The V gene lost 3 bases and the J gene lost 1 base, with 7 bases spanning the gap. CDR3: CASSSGGNYGYTF. In DNA form, the CDR3 reads TGCGCCAGCAGCTCCGGGGGTAACTATGGCTACACCTTC. The full variable domain, its missing parts supplied by reference TRBV5-1 and TRBJ1-2, is KAGVTQTPRYLIKTRGQQVTLSCSPISGHRSVSWYQQTPGQGLQFLFEYFSETQRNKGNFPGRFSGRQFSNSRSEMNVSTLELGDSALYLCASSSGGNYGYTFGSGTRLTVV.

The chain employs TRBV27 and TRBJ2-1; no firm D call. Trimming left V 7 bases short and J 7 bases short, with 14 bases between. This CDR3 region has 13 residues. Germline V lookup: CDR1 MNHEY, CDR2 SMNVEV (reference sequence). CDR3 in DNA: TGTGCCAGCATTTTCTCCTCTGAGAATGAGCAGTTCTTC. As protein: CASIFSSENEQFF.

This rearrangement joins TRBV7-6 to TRBJ1-4, with 10 bases fitting TRBD1. The germline V gene encodes CDR1 SGHVS and CDR2 FNYEAQ. The V segment lost 5 bases and the J segment 1 base; nucleotides outside the gene matches: 10. The CDR3 covers 18 residues. Here the CDR3 DNA reads TGTGCCAGCAGCCAGAATTTCCGGGACAGGGGAACTAATGAAAAACTGTTTTTT. Translated, it gives CASSQNFRDRGTNEKLFF. Complete variable domain (other parts from reference TRBV7-6 and TRBJ1-4): GAGVSQSPRYKVTKRGQDVALRCDPISGHVSLYWYRQALGQGPEFLTYFNYEAQQDKSGLPNDRFSAERPEGSISTLTIQRTEQRDSAMYRCASSQNFRDRGTNEKLFFGSGTQLSVL.

V and J are TRBV30 and TRBJ2-7; the D gene is possibly TRBD1 (6 bases). The CDR3 is 13 residues long. Germline V gene data show CDR1 as GTSNPN and CDR2 as SVGIG (reference sequence). The CDR3 DNA follows: TGTGCGTATTCCGGGACAATTGGGTACGAGCAGTACTTC. This codes for CAYSGTIGYEQYF.

The chain combines TRBV28 with TRBJ2-7; D ambiguous. The CDR3 has 12 amino acids. In germline, CDR1 is MDHEN, CDR2 SYDVKM. V lost 7 bases and J lost 3, with 10 bases in between. CDR3 amino acids: CASTATSYEQYF. Written as DNA, the CDR3 is TGTGCCAGCACCGCCACCAGCTACGAGCAGTACTTC.